The 12 T cell receptor beta chains reported below all come from one sample, sequenced in a study of vaccination effects on CD4 cells after COVID-19. Libraries were prepared by immunoSEQ multiplex PCR; TCRdb keeps only in-frame clonotypes and omits some of them. The sample consists of about 53,000 clones, around three quarters of them appearing once. After roughly 10 days in culture, the CD4+ T cells were isolated. Antigens for these TCRs are unknown. Sequences were derived from CD4+ T cells from PBMCs cultured without peptide, sampled before COVID-19 vaccination. Receptor source: a human donor who received a COVID-19 vaccine.

The CDR3 loop reads CASSQQWDTEAFF. As DNA, the CDR3 is TGTGCCAGCAGTCAACAGTGGGACACTGAAGCTTTCTTT. V gene TRBV12-3 or TRBV12-4 combines with J gene TRBJ1-1; the D is unclear. The CDR3 has 13 residues. Trimming removed 5 bases at V and 3 bases at J, with 10 bases between.

CDR3 loop: CASRTGVEKLFF. CDR3 DNA: TGTGCCAGCAGGACAGGGGTCGAAAAACTGTTTTTT. The chain links TRBV2 to TRBJ1-4; 8 bases are a match to TRBD1. The germline gives CDR1 SNHLY, CDR2 FYNNEI. The CDR3 totals 12 residues. With 6 bases clipped from V and 8 bases from J, the junction kept 2 bases outside the gene matches. Full variable domain (outside the CDR3, taken from reference TRBV2 and TRBJ1-4): EPEVTQTPSHQVTQMGQEVILRCVPISNHLYFYWYRQILGQKVEFLVSFYNNEISEKSEIFDDQFSVERPDGSNFTLKIRSTKLEDSAMYFCASRTGVEKLFFGSGTQLSVL.

The chain employs TRBV7-8 and TRBJ2-7; 9 bases align to TRBD2. From germline, CDR1 is SGHVS and CDR2 FQNEAQ. There are 20 residues in the CDR3. V was pared by 0 bases and J by 4 bases, with 19 bases of the junction left unmatched. Written as DNA, the CDR3 is TGTGCCAGCAGCTTAGCGGAAATAGCGGGGGCCGACCCCAAGCCTTACGAGCAGTACGTC. It translates to CASSLAEIAGADPKPYEQYV.

The J gene is TRBJ2-3, the V gene TRBV29-1; TRBD2 matches at 10 bases. The CDR3 is 14 amino acids. Germline V gene data show CDR1 as SQVTM and CDR2 as ANQGSEA. J gave up 5 bases and V 5 bases, and 7 bases lay outside the gene matches. The CDR3 region has the DNA TGCAGCGTTTTGAGCGGGGGGGCCTTAGATACGCAGTATTTT. Its protein is CSVLSGGALDTQYF.

This clone was seen a few times. The chain combines TRBV11-2 with TRBJ1-2, with D unclear. With 1 base removed from V and 4 bases from J, the gap between germline ends came to 10 bases. The CDR3 sequence is 14 residues long. CDR1 and CDR2 (germline): SGHAT, FQNNGV. DNA for the CDR3: TGTGCCAGCAGCTTAGGAGTGATCCCCTATGGCTACACCTTC. This codes for CASSLGVIPYGYTF.

V usage is TRBV19 and J usage is TRBJ1-1; D is uncertain. This CDR3 has 12 residues. Germline V gene data show CDR1 as LNHDA and CDR2 as SQIVND (reference sequence). Trimming removed 7 bases from V and 1 base from J, with 7 bases in between. CDR3 loop: CASMYRNTEAFF. Here the CDR3 DNA reads TGTGCCAGTATGTACAGGAACACTGAAGCTTTCTTT.

The genes are TRBV28 and TRBJ1-6, with 8 bases aligning to TRBD1. Losses at the gene ends were 4 bases for V and 9 bases for J; bases not matched to a gene: 5. Germline CDR1 and CDR2: MDHEN and SYDVKM. This CDR3 is 14 amino acids long. Written as DNA, the CDR3 is TGTGCCAGCAGTTCCGGGACAGGAGGTTCACCCCTCCACTTT. Encoded protein: CASSSGTGGSPLHF. The variable domain in full, completed from reference TRBV28 and TRBJ1-6, reads DVKVTQSSRYLVKRTGEKVFLECVQDMDHENMFWYRQDPGLGLRLIYFSYDVKMKEKGDIPEGYSVSREKKERFSLILESASTNQTSMYLCASSSGTGGSPLHFGNGTRLTVT.

The V call is TRBV15, the J call TRBJ2-7; TRBD2 agrees at 9 bases. With 0 bases clipped from V and 2 bases from J, the junction kept 11 bases outside the gene matches. The CDR3 spans 18 residues. Germline assignment: CDR1 LNHNV and CDR2 YYDKDF (reference sequence). Here the CDR3 reads CATSRDPQFGGGAYEQYV. The CDR3 nucleotides read TGTGCCACCAGCAGAGATCCCCAGTTCGGCGGGGGGGCCTACGAGCAGTACGTC.

The chain joins TRBV5-1 to TRBJ2-5, with 8 nucleotides matching TRBD1. The V gene end was trimmed by 4 bases and the J gene end by 4 bases; junction bases not matched to a gene: 12. The length of the CDR3 is 16 residues. Germline lookup yields CDR1 SGHRS and CDR2 YFSETQ. Here the CDR3 DNA reads TGCGCCAGCAGCCCTGAGTTGGGGACAGGCGGAGAGACCCAGTACTTC. Translating gives CASSPELGTGGETQYF.

The V and J genes are TRBV19 and TRBJ1-2; 7 bases are shared with TRBD1. Germline V lookup: CDR1 LNHDA, CDR2 SQIVND (reference sequence). The junction had 2 bases not matched to a gene; V was cut back by 4 bases and J by 0 bases. CDR3 length equals 14 residues. CDR3 loop: CASSKGQPNYGYTF. The DNA of the CDR3 is TGTGCCAGTAGTAAGGGACAGCCTAACTATGGCTACACCTTC.

The CDR3 is CASSQAQGGAPLHF. The CDR3 DNA sequence: TGCGCCAGCAGCCAAGCACAGGGAGGAGCACCCCTCCACTTT. The genes are TRBV4-1 and TRBJ1-6; maybe TRBD1 (6 bases). The CDR3 has 14 residues. Germline V gene lookup returns CDR1 MGHRA and CDR2 YSYEKL. Deletions cut 1 base from V and 11 bases from J, with 12 bases between.

The rearrangement links TRBV4-2 to TRBJ2-3, with 8 bases that match TRBD2. J gave up 4 bases and V 1 base, and 16 bases lay outside the gene matches. There are 19 residues in the CDR3. Germline V gives CDR1 LGHNA, CDR2 YNFKEQ. The CDR3 region is CASSQVGVAGMGVADTQYF. The CDR3 DNA sequence: TGTGCCAGCAGCCAAGTAGGGGTAGCGGGGATGGGTGTGGCAGATACGCAGTATTTT.